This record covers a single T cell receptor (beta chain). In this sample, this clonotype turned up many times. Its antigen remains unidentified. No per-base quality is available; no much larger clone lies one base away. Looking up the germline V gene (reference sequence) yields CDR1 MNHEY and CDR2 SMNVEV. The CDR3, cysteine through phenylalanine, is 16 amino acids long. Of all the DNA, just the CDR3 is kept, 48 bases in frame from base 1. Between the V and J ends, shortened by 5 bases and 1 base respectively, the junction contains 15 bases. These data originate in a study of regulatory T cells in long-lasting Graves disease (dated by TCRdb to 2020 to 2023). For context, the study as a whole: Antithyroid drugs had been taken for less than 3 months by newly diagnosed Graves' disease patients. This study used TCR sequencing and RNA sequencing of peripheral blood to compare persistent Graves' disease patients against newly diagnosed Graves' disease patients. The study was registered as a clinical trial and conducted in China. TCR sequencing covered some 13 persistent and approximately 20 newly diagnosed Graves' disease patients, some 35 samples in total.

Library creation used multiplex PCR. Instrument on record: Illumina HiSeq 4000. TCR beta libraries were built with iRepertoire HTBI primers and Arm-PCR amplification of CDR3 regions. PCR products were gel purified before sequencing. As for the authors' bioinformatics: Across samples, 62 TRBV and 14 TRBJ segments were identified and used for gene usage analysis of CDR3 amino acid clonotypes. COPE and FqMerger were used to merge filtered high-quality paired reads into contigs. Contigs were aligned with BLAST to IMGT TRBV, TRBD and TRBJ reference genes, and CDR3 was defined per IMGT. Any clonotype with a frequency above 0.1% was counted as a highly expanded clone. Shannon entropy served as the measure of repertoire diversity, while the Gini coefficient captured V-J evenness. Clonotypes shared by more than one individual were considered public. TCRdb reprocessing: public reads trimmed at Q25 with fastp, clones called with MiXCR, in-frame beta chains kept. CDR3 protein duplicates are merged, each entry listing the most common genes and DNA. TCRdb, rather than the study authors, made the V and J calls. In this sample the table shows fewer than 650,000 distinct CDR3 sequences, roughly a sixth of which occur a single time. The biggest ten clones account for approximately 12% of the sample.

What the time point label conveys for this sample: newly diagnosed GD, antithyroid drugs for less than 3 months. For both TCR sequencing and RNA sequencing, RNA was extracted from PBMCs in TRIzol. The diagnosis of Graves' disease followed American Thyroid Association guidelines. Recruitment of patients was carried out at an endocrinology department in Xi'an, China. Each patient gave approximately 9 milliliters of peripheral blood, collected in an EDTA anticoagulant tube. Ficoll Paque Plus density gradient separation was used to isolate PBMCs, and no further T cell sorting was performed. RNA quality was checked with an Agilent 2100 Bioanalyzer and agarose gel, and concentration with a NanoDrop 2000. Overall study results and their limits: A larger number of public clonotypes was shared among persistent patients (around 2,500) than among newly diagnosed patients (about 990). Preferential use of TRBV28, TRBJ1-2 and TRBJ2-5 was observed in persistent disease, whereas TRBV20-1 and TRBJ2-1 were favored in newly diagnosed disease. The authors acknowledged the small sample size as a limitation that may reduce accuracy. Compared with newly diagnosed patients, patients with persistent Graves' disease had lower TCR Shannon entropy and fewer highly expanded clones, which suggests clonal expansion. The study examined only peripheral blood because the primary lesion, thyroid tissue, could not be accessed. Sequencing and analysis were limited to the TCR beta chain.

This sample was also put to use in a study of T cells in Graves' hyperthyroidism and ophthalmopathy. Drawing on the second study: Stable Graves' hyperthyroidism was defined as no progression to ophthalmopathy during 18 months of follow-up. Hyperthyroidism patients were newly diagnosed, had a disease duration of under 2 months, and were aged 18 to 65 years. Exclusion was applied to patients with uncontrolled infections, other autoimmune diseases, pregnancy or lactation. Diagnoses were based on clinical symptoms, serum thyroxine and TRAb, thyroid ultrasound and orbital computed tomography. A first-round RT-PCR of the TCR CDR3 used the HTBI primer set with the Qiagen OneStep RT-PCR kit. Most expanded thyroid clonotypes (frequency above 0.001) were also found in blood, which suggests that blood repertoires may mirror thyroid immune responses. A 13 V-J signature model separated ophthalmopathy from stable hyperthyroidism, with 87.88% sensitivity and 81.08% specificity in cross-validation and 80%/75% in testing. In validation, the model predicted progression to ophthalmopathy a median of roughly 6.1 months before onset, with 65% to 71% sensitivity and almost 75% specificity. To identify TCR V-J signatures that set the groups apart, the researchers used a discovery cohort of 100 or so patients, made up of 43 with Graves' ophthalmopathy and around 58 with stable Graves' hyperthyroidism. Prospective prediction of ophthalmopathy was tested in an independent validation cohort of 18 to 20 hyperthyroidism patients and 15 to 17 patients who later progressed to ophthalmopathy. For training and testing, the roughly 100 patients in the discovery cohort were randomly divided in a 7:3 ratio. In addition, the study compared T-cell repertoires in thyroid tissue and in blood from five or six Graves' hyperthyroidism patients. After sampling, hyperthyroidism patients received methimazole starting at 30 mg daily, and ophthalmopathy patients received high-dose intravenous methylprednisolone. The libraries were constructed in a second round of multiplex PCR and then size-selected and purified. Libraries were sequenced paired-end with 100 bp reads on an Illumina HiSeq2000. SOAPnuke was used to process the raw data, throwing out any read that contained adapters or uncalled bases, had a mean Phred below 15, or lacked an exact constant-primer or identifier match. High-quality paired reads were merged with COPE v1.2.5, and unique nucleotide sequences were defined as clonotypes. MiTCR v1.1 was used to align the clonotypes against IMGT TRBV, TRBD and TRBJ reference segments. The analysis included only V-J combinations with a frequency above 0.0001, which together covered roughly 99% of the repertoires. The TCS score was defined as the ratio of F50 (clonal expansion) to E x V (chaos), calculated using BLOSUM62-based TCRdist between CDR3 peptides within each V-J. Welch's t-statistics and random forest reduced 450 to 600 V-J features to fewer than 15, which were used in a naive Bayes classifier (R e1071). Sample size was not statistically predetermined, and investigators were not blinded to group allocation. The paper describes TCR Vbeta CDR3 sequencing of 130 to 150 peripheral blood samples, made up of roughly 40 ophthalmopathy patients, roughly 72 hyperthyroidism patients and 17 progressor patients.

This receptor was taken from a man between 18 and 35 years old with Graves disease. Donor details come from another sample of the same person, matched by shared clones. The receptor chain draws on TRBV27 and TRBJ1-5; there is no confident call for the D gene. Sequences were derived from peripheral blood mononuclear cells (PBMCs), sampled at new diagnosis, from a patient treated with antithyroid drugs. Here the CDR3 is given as CASSPQFVRSNQPQHF. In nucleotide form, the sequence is TGTGCCAGCAGTCCACAGTTTGTTAGGAGCAATCAGCCCCAGCATTTT.